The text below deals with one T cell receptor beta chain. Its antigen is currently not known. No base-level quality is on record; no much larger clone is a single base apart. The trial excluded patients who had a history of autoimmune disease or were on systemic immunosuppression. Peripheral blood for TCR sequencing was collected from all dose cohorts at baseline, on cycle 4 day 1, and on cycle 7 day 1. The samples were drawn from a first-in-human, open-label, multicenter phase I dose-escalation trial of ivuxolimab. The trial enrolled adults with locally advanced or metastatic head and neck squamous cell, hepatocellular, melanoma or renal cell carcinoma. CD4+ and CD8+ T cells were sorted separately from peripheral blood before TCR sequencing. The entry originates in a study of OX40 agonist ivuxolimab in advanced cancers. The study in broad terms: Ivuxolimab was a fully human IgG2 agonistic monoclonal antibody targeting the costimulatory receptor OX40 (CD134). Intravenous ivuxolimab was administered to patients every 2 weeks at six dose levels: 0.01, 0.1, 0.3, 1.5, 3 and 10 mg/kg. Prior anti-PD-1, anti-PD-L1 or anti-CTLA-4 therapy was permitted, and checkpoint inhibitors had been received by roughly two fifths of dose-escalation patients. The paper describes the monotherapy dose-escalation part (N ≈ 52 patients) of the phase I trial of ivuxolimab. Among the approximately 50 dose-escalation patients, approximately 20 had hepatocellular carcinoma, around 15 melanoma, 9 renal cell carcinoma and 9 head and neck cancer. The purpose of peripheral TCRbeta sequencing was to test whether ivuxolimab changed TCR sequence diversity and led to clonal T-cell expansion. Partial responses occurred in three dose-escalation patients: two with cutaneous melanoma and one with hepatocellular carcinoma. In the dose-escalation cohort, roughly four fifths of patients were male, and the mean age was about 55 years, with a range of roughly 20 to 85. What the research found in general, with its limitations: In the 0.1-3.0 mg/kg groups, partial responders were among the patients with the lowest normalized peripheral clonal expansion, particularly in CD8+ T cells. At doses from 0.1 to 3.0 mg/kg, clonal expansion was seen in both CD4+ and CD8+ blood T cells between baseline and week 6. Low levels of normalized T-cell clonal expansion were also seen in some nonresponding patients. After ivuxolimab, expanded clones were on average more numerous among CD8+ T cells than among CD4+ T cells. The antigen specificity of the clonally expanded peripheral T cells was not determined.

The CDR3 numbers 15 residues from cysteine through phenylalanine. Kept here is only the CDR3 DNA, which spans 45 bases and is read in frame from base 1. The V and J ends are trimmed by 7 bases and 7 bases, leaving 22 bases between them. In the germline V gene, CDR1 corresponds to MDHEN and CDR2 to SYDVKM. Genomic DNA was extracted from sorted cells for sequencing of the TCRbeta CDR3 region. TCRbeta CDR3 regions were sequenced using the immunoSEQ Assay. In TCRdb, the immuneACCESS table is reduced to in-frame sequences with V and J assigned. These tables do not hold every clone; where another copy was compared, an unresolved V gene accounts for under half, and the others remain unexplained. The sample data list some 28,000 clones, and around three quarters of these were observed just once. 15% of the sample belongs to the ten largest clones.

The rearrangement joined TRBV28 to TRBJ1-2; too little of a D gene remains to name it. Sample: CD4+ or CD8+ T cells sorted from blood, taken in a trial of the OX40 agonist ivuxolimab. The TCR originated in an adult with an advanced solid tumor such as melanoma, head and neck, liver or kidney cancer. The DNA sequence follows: TGTGCCAGCACTGACATGAGGGAGAATCTCGGTGGCTACACCTTC. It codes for CASTDMRENLGGYTF.